This is a list of T cell receptor beta chains from one sample in a study of T cell responses to AZD1222 COVID-19 vaccine. The method was immunoSEQ multiplex PCR; TCRdb's version includes in-frame clones alone and lacks a portion of them. The sample holds 120,000 or so clones; approximately 92% are singletons and the top ten take approximately 7.9%. Material: peripheral blood, obtained 28 days after the second AZD1222 dose. The source of these receptors is an adult who received the AZD1222 COVID-19 vaccine. Both conserved end residues are part of each CDR3. D genes are given only for firm matches. Size tells how often a clone was seen (once, few, many) or the class of an expanded clone, and some rows leave it out.

D gene	V gene	J gene	clone size	CDR3 DNA	CDR3 protein
TRBD2	TRBV29-1	TRBJ2-3	NA	TGCAGCGGGGAGGGGCGGGGGGACGTGGATACGCAGTATTTT	CSGEGRGDVDTQYF
TRBD1	TRBV19	TRBJ2-7	NA	TGTGCCAGTAGCACATGGACAGGACGAGAGCAGTACTTC	CASSTWTGREQYF
TRBD2	TRBV3-1/TRBV3-2	TRBJ2-3	NA	TGTGCCAGCAGCCAACTAGCGGGGAGCACAGATACGCAGTATTTT	CASSQLAGSTDTQYF
TRBD1	TRBV5-1	TRBJ2-7	NA	TGCGCCAGCAGAACCGGGACAGGGGGCTACGAGCAGTACTTC	CASRTGTGGYEQYF
TRBD1	TRBV14	TRBJ2-3	NA	TGTGCCAGCAGGCGGACAGGCGGTAGGGATACGCAGTATTTT	CASRRTGGRDTQYF
TRBD1	TRBV28	TRBJ1-6	NA	TGTGCCAGCAGTTTAACCCGGGACAGAGACCCCTATAATTCACCCCTCCACTTT	CASSLTRDRDPYNSPLHF
NA	TRBV27	TRBJ1-2	NA	TGTGCCAGCAGTTTAGATCCGAACGGAAACTATGGCTACACCTTC	CASSLDPNGNYGYTF
TRBD2	TRBV15	TRBJ2-7	NA	TGTGCCACCAGCGGGGGTAGGCGGGGGGCGTACGAGCAGTACTTC	CATSGGRRGAYEQYF
NA	TRBV29-1	TRBJ2-7	NA	TGCAGCGTCGCCAGTGGGTCCTACGAGCAGTACTTC	CSVASGSYEQYF
NA	TRBV27	TRBJ2-1	NA	TGTGCCAGCAGTTTAGGGCAGGCTTACAATGAGCAGTTCTTC	CASSLGQAYNEQFF
NA	TRBV19	TRBJ1-3	NA	TGTGCCAGTAGTATCGCGGACGGAAACACCATATATTTT	CASSIADGNTIYF
TRBD1	TRBV2	TRBJ1-2	NA	TGTGCCAGGAAACCCCCAGGGGGAGGCTACACCTTC	CARKPPGGGYTF
NA	TRBV11-3	TRBJ2-2	NA	TGTGCCAGCAGCCCTCAATACTACACCGGGGAGCTGTTTTTT	CASSPQYYTGELFF
NA	TRBV27	TRBJ2-7	once	TGTGCCAGCGCGTCCAAGGTTTCAGGCTCCTACGAGCAGTACTTC	CASASKVSGSYEQYF
NA	TRBV29-1	TRBJ2-6	NA	TGCAGCGTTGAAGATTTCGCAAGTTCTGGGGCCAACGTCCTGACTTTC	CSVEDFASSGANVLTF
NA	TRBV28	TRBJ1-1	NA	TGTGCCAGCAGCCTAATTCAGGGCCCGAACACTGAAGCTTTCTTT	CASSLIQGPNTEAFF
TRBD2	TRBV7-9	TRBJ2-2	NA	TGTGCCAGCAGCCCCTTAGGACTAGCGTACGCGAACACCGGGGAGCTGTTTTTT	CASSPLGLAYANTGELFF
NA	TRBV4-1	TRBJ1-4	NA	TGCGCCAGCAGCCAAGAACCAGGTGGTGAAAAACTGTTTTTT	CASSQEPGGEKLFF
TRBD1	TRBV18	TRBJ1-1	NA	TGTGCCAGCTCACCACGGCCGGGACAGGGGGACACTGAAGCTTTCTTT	CASSPRPGQGDTEAFF
NA	TRBV12-3/TRBV12-4	TRBJ1-6	NA	TGTGCCAGCAGTTTCTCGGATTCACCCCTCCACTTT	CASSFSDSPLHF
NA	TRBV18	TRBJ1-4	NA	TGTGCCAGCTCACGGCAGGAAAATGAAAAACTGTTTTTT	CASSRQENEKLFF
NA	TRBV20-1	TRBJ2-7	few	TGCAGTGCAAAAACAAGCTACGAGCAGTACTTC	CSAKTSYEQYF
NA	TRBV7-9	TRBJ1-3	NA	TGTGCCAGCAGCAACAATGCCAATTACGGAGTCACCATATATTTT	CASSNNANYGVTIYF
NA	TRBV28	TRBJ1-2	NA	TGTGCCAGCAGTAGGCAGGCCGTCTATGGCTACACCTTC	CASSRQAVYGYTF
NA	TRBV4-1	TRBJ2-2	NA	TGCGCCAGCAGCCAGGACCAGGTGGGGGAGCTGTTTTTT	CASSQDQVGELFF
NA	TRBV7-8	TRBJ1-1	NA	TGTGCCAGCAGCTTAGTGCTAAAGGTGGTGAGTGGGAGGACTGAAGCTTTCTTT	CASSLVLKVVSGRTEAFF
NA	TRBV11-2	TRBJ2-5	NA	TGTGCCAGCAGTCTTAGCGTACCCTCTTCTGAGACCCAGTACTTC	CASSLSVPSSETQYF
NA	TRBV5-1	TRBJ2-3	NA	TGCGCCAGCAGCACTGGGACTTCTAGCACAGATACGCAGTATTTT	CASSTGTSSTDTQYF
NA	TRBV5-1	TRBJ1-5	NA	TGCGCCAGCAGCTTTAACTTGAATCAGCCCCAGCATTTT	CASSFNLNQPQHF
TRBD1	TRBV18	TRBJ1-5	NA	TGTGCCAGCTCACGATCGGGGACAGGGGACGGGCCCCAGCATTTT	CASSRSGTGDGPQHF
NA	TRBV5-6	TRBJ1-5	NA	TGTGCCAGCAGCTTGCTGGGACGGCTCAATCAGCCCCAGCATTTT	CASSLLGRLNQPQHF
NA	TRBV18	TRBJ2-2	NA	TGTGCCAGCTCACCACCTAGCAAGAACACCGGGGAGCTGTTTTTT	CASSPPSKNTGELFF
TRBD1	TRBV29-1	TRBJ2-3	NA	TGCAGCGTAGAAGACAGGGGGCTTACCACAGATACGCAGTATTTT	CSVEDRGLTTDTQYF
TRBD1	TRBV28	TRBJ1-4	NA	TGTGCCAGCATGGGACAGTTGAATGAAAAACTGTTTTTT	CASMGQLNEKLFF
NA	TRBV19	TRBJ1-6	NA	TGTGCCAGTAGTATCAGAGGGGTTGGGAATTCACCCCTCCACTTT	CASSIRGVGNSPLHF
TRBD1	TRBV6-5	TRBJ1-2	NA	TGTGCCAGCAGTAGAGGGACAGAATATGGCTACACCTTC	CASSRGTEYGYTF
NA	TRBV28	TRBJ1-4	NA	TGTGCCATTACGATGGCAACTAATGAAAAACTGTTTTTT	CAITMATNEKLFF
NA	TRBV4-1	TRBJ2-1	NA	TGCGCCAGCAGCCAAGGAGTCTTTGGCGGGCCGGCGGATGAGCAGTTCTTC	CASSQGVFGGPADEQFF
TRBD2	TRBV5-8	TRBJ2-5	NA	TGTGCCAGCAGCTTGGCCATTAGCGGGGGGGCCGGTGAGACCCAGTACTTC	CASSLAISGGAGETQYF
NA	TRBV12-3/TRBV12-4	TRBJ1-3	NA	TGTGCCACCGAGAACACCATATATTTT	CATENTIYF
NA	TRBV14	TRBJ1-1	NA	TGTGCCAGCAGCCAACTTAAAACCGGGACATCTGAAGCTTTCTTT	CASSQLKTGTSEAFF
TRBD1	TRBV6-5	TRBJ2-7	NA	TGTGCCAGCAGCTCCGGGACAGGGACTACCTACGAGCAGTACTTC	CASSSGTGTTYEQYF
TRBD1	TRBV27	TRBJ2-4	NA	TGTGCCAGCAGTCCGCTGGGCAGGGGGCAGGCCAAAAACATTCAGTACTTC	CASSPLGRGQAKNIQYF
NA	TRBV11-2	TRBJ2-5	NA	TGTGCCAGCAGCTACAGGGTTCTGGAGACCCAGTACTTC	CASSYRVLETQYF
NA	TRBV28	TRBJ1-2	NA	TGTGCCAGCAGCTTCAAGGGGGTTGGCTACACCTTC	CASSFKGVGYTF
TRBD2	TRBV19	TRBJ2-7	NA	TGTGCCAGTAGCCCAGCCGGGGGGGCCTACGAGCAGTACTTC	CASSPAGGAYEQYF
NA	TRBV19	TRBJ1-1	NA	TGTGCCAGTAGTCCGCAGGGGCACACTGAAGCTTTCTTT	CASSPQGHTEAFF
NA	TRBV19	TRBJ2-4	NA	TGTGCCAGTAGTAAGGGCTCCAGAGGCAAAAACATTCAGTACTTC	CASSKGSRGKNIQYF
TRBD1	TRBV2	TRBJ1-6	NA	TGTGCCAGCAGGGCGACAGGGATGCGGTCACCCCTCCACTTT	CASRATGMRSPLHF
TRBD1	TRBV2	TRBJ1-5	NA	TGTGCCAGCAATTTCGCTGGACAGGCCAGCAATCAGCCCCAGCATTTT	CASNFAGQASNQPQHF
NA	TRBV6-1	TRBJ2-1	once	TGTGCCAGCAGTGAAATTGGTGGGCCCGATGAGCAGTTCTTC	CASSEIGGPDEQFF
TRBD2	TRBV3-1/TRBV3-2	TRBJ2-3	once	TGTGCCAGCAGCCAACTAGCGGGAGGGGACACAGATACGCAGTATTTT	CASSQLAGGDTDTQYF
NA	TRBV5-1	TRBJ2-5	NA	TGCGCCAGCAGCTTTTACCAAGAGACCCAGTACTTC	CASSFYQETQYF
NA	TRBV27	TRBJ2-2	NA	TGTGCCAGCAGTCTACAGGGCCCCGGGGAGCTGTTTTTT	CASSLQGPGELFF
NA	TRBV6-4	TRBJ1-6	NA	TGTGTCAGCGCCCGGGAAGTAAATTCACCCCTCCACTTT	CVSAREVNSPLHF
NA	TRBV2	TRBJ1-6	NA	TGTGCCAGCAGGACGGACAGATACTCCTATAATTCACCCCTCCACTTT	CASRTDRYSYNSPLHF
NA	TRBV28	TRBJ2-5	once	TGTGCCAGCAGTTTATTAGTTCCAGAGACCCAGTACTTC	CASSLLVPETQYF
NA	TRBV15	TRBJ2-7	NA	TGTGCCACCAGCAGAGAGGACAGCTACGAGCAGTACTTC	CATSREDSYEQYF
TRBD1	TRBV19	TRBJ2-2	NA	TGTGCCAGTAGTATCTCGTCATGGACAGGGGGCCGGAACACCGGGGAGCTGTTTTTT	CASSISSWTGGRNTGELFF